This passage covers 10 T cell receptor beta chains from one sample sequenced in a study of cytomegalovirus exposure and HLA in healthy donors. Libraries were prepared by immunoSEQ multiplex PCR; TCRdb keeps only in-frame clonotypes and omits some of them. The sample yields fewer than 120,000 clones, over 75% seen once. Sequenced: PBMCs. Source of these receptors: a woman under 40 in good health and CMV-seropositive.

This chain connects TRBV6-1 to TRBJ2-7; tentatively, D is TRBD2 (6 bases). Germline loops: CDR1 MNHNS, CDR2 SASEGT. With 6 bases removed from V and 2 bases from J, the gap between germline ends came to 14 bases. CDR3 length: 14 amino acids. CDR3 nucleotides: TGTGCCAGCAGGGTCGAGGAGGGGACCTACGAGCAGTACTTC. Encoded protein: CASRVEEGTYEQYF.

The rearrangement uses TRBV11-2 and TRBJ1-4; a weak D match, TRBD1 (6 bases). Germline values: CDR1 SGHAT, CDR2 FQNNGV. The CDR3 covers 16 residues. The germline V and J ends were trimmed by 5 bases and 7 bases, with 20 bases remaining between them. Here the CDR3 reads CASSPGTRAGSEKLFF. Here the CDR3 DNA reads TGTGCCAGCAGCCCCGGGACAAGGGCGGGTAGTGAAAAACTGTTTTTT. Combining the CDR3 with reference TRBV11-2 and TRBJ1-4 gives the whole variable domain EAGVAQSPRYKIIEKRQSVAFWCNPISGHATLYWYQQILGQGPKLLIQFQNNGVVDDSQLPKDRFSAERLKGVDSTLKIQPAKLEDSAVYLCASSPGTRAGSEKLFFGSGTQLSVL.

The chain carries TRBV28 and TRBJ1-5; the D gene is possibly TRBD1 (5 bases). The CDR3 has 17 amino acids. Looked up from germline, CDR1 is MDHEN and CDR2 is SYDVKM. The germline V and J ends were trimmed by 7 bases and 0 bases, with 19 bases remaining between them. CDR3 DNA sequence: TGTGCCAGCACTTATCCCAGTGGGGGGGATAGCAATCAGCCCCAGCATTTT. Its translation is CASTYPSGGDSNQPQHF.

This chain joins TRBV19 and TRBJ2-7; D is possibly TRBD1 (6 bases). The germline V and J ends were trimmed by 1 base and 3 bases, with 10 bases remaining between them. This CDR3 is 14 amino acids long. Germline-derived CDR1 and CDR2 are LNHDA and SQIVND (reference sequence). The CDR3: CASSIAWTDYEQYF. Written as DNA, the CDR3 is TGTGCCAGTAGTATAGCCTGGACAGACTACGAGCAGTACTTC.

The CDR3 sequence is CASSGQSGETQYF. Here the CDR3 DNA reads TGCGCCAGCAGTGGACAGTCAGGGGAGACCCAGTACTTC. The V gene is TRBV10-2, the J gene TRBJ2-5; D is possibly TRBD1 (5 bases). Germline V gene lookup returns CDR1 WSHSY and CDR2 SAAADI. V shed 4 bases and J shed 5 bases, with 11 bases lying between them. The CDR3 has 13 amino acids.

The gene calls are TRBV27 and TRBJ2-6; D is unclear. This CDR3 region has 15 residues. Trimming left V 3 bases short and J 0 bases short, with 6 bases between. Germline V gene data show CDR1 as MNHEY and CDR2 as SMNVEV (reference sequence). CDR3 loop: CASSFLPSGANVLTF. For the CDR3, the DNA is TGTGCCAGCAGTTTTCTCCCCTCTGGGGCCAACGTCCTGACTTTC.

The chain combines TRBV19 with TRBJ2-7, with D maybe TRBD2 (5 bases). CDR1 and CDR2 (germline): LNHDA, SQIVND (reference sequence). The CDR3 has 14 amino acids. Trimming cost V 1 base and J 3 bases, with 10 bases left between them. The CDR3: CASSIAGGGYEQYF. For the CDR3, the DNA is TGTGCCAGTAGTATAGCGGGCGGAGGCTACGAGCAGTACTTC.

J is TRBJ2-5 and V is TRBV5-5; TRBD1 is a possible D gene (5 bases). Germline-derived CDR1 and CDR2 are SGHKS and YYEKEE (reference sequence). V was clipped by 2 bases and J by 1 base, with 6 bases between them. This CDR3 is 13 amino acids long. Here the CDR3 DNA reads TGTGCCAGCAGCTTTGACAGCCAAGAGACCCAGTACTTC. As protein: CASSFDSQETQYF.

The J gene is TRBJ2-1, the V gene TRBV5-4, with a possible D match to TRBD1 (6 bases). Germline CDR1 reads SGHNT; CDR2 reads YYREEE (reference sequence). V was shortened by 3 bases and J by 6 bases, with 16 bases between the two germline ends. The CDR3 covers 15 residues. The CDR3 spells CASSSRTKQGNEQFF. The DNA of the CDR3 is TGTGCCAGCAGCTCACGCACGAAACAGGGCAATGAGCAGTTCTTC.

V gene TRBV5-6 combines with J gene TRBJ2-2; 8 bases are a match to TRBD1. After removal of 2 bases from V and 7 bases from J, the junction contained 7 bases not matched to a gene. Germline-derived CDR1 and CDR2 are SGHDT and YYEEEE. This CDR3 is built from 15 residues. CDR3 DNA sequence: TGTGCCAGCAGCTTACCGGACAGGGCGGGCGGGGAGCTGTTTTTT. It codes for CASSLPDRAGGELFF.